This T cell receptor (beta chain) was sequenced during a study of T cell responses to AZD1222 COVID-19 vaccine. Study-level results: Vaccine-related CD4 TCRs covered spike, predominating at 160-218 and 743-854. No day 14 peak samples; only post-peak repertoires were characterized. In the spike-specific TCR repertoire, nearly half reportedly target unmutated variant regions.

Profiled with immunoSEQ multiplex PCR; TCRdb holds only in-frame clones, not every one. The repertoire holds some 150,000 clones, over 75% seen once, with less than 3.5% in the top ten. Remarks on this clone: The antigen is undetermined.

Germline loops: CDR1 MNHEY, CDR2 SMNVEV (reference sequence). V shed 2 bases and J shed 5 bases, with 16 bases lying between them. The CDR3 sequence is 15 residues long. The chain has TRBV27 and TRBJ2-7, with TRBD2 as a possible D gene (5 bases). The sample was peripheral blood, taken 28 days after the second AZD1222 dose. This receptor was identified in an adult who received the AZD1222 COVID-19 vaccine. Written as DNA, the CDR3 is TGTGCCAGCAGTTTAAACACTAGGAGATTCGACGAGCAGTACTTC. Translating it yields CASSLNTRRFDEQYF.